The table lists the clone carrying this T cell receptor beta chain with a few counts. TCRdb independently ran MiXCR on the reads; one entry per CDR3 protein. The sample has about 130,000 distinct CDR3 sequences, about 10% seen once. The sample is drawn from a study of T cell repertoires in cytomegalovirus infection. Deletions cut 0 bases from V and 7 bases from J, with 15 bases between. Germline V gene sequence: CDR1 SQVTM, CDR2 ANQGSEA. The CDR3 consists of 14 residues. The sequencing input was PBMCs. This receptor was identified in a human donor in good health (CMV status not recorded). Some clones in this sample may be carry-over from other donors' samples. The V gene is TRBV29-1, the J gene TRBJ1-2; no reliable D call. The CDR3 spells CSVEEYPGRVGYTF. Here the CDR3 DNA reads TGCAGCGTTGAAGAGTACCCGGGCCGGGTTGGCTACACCTTC.